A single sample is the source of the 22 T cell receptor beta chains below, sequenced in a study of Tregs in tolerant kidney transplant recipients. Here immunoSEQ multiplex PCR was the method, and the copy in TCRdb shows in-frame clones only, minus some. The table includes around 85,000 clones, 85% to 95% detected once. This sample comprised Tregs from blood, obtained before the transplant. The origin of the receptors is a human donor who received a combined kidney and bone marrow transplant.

CDR3 sequence: CASSFRGPSYEQYF. CDR3 coding DNA: TGTGCCAGCAGCTTCAGGGGGCCTTCCTACGAGCAGTACTTC. This chain links TRBV7-2 with TRBJ2-7, with 8 positions matching TRBD1. This CDR3 is 14 amino acids long. V shed 3 bases and J 1 base; nucleotides not matched to a gene: 2. CDR1 SGHTA and CDR2 FQGNSA come from the germline V gene.

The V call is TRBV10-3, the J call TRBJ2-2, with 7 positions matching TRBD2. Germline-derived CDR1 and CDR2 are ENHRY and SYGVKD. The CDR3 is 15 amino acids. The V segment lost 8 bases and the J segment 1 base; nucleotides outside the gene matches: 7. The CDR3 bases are TGTGCCATCGCTCCTAGCGGAGAGAACACCGGGGAGCTGTTTTTT. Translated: CAIAPSGENTGELFF.

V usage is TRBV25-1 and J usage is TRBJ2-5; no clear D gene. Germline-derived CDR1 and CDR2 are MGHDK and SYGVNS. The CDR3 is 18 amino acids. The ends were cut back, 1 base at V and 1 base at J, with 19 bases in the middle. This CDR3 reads CASSEFGLGTVGQETQYF. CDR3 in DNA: TGTGCCAGCAGTGAATTCGGTTTGGGAACAGTGGGCCAAGAGACCCAGTACTTC.

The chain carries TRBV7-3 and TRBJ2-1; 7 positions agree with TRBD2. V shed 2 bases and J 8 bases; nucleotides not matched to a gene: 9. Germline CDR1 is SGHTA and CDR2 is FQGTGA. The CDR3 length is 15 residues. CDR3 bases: TGTGCCAGCAGCTTAGAATCGGGAGCGGGATATGAGCAGTTCTTC. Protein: CASSLESGAGYEQFF.

The CDR3 sequence: CASSRLAGHDTQYF. In DNA form, the CDR3 reads TGTGCCAGCAGCCGGCTAGCGGGACACGATACGCAGTATTTT. V gene TRBV5-8 combines with J gene TRBJ2-3; 9 bases fit TRBD2. Germline trimming cut 4 bases from V and 6 bases from J; bases unmatched to any gene: 6. The CDR3 extends over 14 amino acids. Germline V gene lookup returns CDR1 SGHTS and CDR2 YDEGEE.

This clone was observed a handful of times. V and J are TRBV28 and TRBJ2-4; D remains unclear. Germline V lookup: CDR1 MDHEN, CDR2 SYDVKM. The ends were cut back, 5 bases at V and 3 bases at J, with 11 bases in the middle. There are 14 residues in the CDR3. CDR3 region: CASSHTKVKNIQYF. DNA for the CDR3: TGTGCCAGCAGTCATACTAAGGTCAAAAACATTCAGTACTTC. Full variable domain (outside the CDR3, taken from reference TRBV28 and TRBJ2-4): DVKVTQSSRYLVKRTGEKVFLECVQDMDHENMFWYRQDPGLGLRLIYFSYDVKMKEKGDIPEGYSVSREKKERFSLILESASTNQTSMYLCASSHTKVKNIQYFGAGTRLSVL.

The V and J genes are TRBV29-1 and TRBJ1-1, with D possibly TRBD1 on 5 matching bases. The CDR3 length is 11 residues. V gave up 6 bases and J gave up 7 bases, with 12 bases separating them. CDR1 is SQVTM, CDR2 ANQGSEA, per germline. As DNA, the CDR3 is TGCAGCGTGTCAGGGACCGGTGAAGCTTTCTTT. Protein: CSVSGTGEAFF.

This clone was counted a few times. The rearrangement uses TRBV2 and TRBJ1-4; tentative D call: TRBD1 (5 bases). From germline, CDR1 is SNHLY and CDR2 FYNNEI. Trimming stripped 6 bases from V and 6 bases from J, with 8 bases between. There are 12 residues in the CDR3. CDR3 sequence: CASRKTDEKLFF. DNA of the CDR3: TGTGCCAGCAGGAAGACAGATGAAAAACTGTTTTTT. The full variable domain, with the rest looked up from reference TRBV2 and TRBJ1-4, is EPEVTQTPSHQVTQMGQEVILRCVPISNHLYFYWYRQILGQKVEFLVSFYNNEISEKSEIFDDQFSVERPDGSNFTLKIRSTKLEDSAMYFCASRKTDEKLFFGSGTQLSVL.

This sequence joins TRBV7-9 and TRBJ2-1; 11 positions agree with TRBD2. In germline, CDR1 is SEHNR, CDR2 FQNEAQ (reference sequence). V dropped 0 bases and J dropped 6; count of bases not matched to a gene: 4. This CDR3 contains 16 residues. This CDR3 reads CASSLAPLAGGNEQFF. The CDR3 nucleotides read TGTGCCAGCAGCTTAGCCCCCCTAGCGGGAGGCAATGAGCAGTTCTTC.

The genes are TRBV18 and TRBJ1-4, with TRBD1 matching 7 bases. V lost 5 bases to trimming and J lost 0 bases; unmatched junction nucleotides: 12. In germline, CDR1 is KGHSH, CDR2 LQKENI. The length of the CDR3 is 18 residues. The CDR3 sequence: CASSEQGPDLSTNEKLFF. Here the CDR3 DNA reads TGTGCCAGCTCAGAACAGGGGCCTGACCTGTCAACTAATGAAAAACTGTTTTTT.

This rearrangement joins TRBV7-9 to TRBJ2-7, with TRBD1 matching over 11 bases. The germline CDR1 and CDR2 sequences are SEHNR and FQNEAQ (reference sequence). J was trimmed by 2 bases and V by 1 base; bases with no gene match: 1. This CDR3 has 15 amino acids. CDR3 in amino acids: CASSLGTGGAYEQYF. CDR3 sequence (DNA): TGTGCCAGCAGCTTAGGGACAGGGGGCGCCTACGAGCAGTACTTC.

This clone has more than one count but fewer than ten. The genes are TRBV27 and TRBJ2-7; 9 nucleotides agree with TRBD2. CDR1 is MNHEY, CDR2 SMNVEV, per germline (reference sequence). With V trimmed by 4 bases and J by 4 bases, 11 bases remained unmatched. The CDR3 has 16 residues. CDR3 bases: TGTGCCAGCAGTTCACCCGGCGGGGGGGGAGGTTACGAGCAGTACTTC. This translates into CASSSPGGGGGYEQYF.

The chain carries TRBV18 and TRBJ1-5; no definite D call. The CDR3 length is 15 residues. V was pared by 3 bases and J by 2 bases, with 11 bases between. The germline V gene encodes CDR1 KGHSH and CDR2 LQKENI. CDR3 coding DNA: TGTGCCAGCTCACCGGTAGGAGGGCGCAATCAGCCCCAGCATTTT. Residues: CASSPVGGRNQPQHF.

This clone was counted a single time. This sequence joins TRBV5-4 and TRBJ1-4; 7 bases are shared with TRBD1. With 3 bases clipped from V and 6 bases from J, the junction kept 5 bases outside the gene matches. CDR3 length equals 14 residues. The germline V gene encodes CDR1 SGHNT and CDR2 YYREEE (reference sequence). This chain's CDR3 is CASSWTGGDEKLFF. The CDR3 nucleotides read TGTGCCAGCAGCTGGACAGGAGGGGATGAAAAACTGTTTTTT.

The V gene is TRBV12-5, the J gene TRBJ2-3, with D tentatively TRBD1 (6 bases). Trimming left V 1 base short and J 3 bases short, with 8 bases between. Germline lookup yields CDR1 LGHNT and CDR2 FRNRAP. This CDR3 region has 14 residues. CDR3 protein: CASGLGTETDTQYF. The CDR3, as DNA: TGTGCTAGTGGTTTGGGGACAGAAACAGATACGCAGTATTTT.

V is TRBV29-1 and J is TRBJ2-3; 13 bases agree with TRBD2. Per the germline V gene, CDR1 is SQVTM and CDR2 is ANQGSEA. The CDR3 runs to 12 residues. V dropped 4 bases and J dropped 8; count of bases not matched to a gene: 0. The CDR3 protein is CSVGLAGGTQYF. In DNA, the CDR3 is TGCAGCGTTGGACTAGCGGGAGGTACGCAGTATTTT.

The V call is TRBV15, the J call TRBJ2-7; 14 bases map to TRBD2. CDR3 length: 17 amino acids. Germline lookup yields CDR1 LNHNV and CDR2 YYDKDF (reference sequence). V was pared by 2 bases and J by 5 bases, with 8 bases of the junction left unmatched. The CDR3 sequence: CATSRMVGTSGRNEQYF. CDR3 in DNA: TGTGCCACCAGCAGAATGGTGGGGACTAGCGGGAGAAACGAGCAGTACTTC.

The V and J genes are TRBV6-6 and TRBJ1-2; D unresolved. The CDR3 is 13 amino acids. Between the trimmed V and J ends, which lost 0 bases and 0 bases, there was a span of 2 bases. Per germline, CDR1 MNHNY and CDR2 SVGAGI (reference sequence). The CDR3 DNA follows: TGTGCCAGCAGTTACTCCCCTAACTATGGCTACACCTTC. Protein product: CASSYSPNYGYTF.

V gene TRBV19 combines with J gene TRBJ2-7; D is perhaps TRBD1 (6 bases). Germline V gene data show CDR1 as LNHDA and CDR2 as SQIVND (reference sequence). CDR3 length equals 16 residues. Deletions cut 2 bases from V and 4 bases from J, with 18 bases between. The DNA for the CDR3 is TGTGCCAGTAGTATAAACTCCGGGACAAGATATTACGAGCAGTACTTC. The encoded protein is CASSINSGTRYYEQYF.

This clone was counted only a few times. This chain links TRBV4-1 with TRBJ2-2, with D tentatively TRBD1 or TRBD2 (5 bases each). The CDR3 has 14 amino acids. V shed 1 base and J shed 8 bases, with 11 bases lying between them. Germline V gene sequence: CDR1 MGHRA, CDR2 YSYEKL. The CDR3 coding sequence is TGCGCCAGCAGCCAAGGGGGGAGATCGGGGGAGCTGTTTTTT. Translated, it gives CASSQGGRSGELFF.

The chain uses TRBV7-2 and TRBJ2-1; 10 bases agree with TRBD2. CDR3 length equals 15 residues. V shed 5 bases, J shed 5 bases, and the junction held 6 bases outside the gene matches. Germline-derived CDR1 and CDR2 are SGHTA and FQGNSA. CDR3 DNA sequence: TGTGCCAGCAGCCAAACGGGACTAGCGAACAATGAGCAGTTCTTC. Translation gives CASSQTGLANNEQFF.

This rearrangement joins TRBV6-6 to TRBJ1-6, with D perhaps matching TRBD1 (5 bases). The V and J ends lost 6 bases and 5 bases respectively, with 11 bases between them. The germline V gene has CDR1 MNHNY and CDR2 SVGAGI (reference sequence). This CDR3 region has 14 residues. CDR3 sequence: CASRTTGNNSPLHF. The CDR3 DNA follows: TGTGCCAGCAGAACAACAGGAAATAATTCACCCCTCCACTTT.